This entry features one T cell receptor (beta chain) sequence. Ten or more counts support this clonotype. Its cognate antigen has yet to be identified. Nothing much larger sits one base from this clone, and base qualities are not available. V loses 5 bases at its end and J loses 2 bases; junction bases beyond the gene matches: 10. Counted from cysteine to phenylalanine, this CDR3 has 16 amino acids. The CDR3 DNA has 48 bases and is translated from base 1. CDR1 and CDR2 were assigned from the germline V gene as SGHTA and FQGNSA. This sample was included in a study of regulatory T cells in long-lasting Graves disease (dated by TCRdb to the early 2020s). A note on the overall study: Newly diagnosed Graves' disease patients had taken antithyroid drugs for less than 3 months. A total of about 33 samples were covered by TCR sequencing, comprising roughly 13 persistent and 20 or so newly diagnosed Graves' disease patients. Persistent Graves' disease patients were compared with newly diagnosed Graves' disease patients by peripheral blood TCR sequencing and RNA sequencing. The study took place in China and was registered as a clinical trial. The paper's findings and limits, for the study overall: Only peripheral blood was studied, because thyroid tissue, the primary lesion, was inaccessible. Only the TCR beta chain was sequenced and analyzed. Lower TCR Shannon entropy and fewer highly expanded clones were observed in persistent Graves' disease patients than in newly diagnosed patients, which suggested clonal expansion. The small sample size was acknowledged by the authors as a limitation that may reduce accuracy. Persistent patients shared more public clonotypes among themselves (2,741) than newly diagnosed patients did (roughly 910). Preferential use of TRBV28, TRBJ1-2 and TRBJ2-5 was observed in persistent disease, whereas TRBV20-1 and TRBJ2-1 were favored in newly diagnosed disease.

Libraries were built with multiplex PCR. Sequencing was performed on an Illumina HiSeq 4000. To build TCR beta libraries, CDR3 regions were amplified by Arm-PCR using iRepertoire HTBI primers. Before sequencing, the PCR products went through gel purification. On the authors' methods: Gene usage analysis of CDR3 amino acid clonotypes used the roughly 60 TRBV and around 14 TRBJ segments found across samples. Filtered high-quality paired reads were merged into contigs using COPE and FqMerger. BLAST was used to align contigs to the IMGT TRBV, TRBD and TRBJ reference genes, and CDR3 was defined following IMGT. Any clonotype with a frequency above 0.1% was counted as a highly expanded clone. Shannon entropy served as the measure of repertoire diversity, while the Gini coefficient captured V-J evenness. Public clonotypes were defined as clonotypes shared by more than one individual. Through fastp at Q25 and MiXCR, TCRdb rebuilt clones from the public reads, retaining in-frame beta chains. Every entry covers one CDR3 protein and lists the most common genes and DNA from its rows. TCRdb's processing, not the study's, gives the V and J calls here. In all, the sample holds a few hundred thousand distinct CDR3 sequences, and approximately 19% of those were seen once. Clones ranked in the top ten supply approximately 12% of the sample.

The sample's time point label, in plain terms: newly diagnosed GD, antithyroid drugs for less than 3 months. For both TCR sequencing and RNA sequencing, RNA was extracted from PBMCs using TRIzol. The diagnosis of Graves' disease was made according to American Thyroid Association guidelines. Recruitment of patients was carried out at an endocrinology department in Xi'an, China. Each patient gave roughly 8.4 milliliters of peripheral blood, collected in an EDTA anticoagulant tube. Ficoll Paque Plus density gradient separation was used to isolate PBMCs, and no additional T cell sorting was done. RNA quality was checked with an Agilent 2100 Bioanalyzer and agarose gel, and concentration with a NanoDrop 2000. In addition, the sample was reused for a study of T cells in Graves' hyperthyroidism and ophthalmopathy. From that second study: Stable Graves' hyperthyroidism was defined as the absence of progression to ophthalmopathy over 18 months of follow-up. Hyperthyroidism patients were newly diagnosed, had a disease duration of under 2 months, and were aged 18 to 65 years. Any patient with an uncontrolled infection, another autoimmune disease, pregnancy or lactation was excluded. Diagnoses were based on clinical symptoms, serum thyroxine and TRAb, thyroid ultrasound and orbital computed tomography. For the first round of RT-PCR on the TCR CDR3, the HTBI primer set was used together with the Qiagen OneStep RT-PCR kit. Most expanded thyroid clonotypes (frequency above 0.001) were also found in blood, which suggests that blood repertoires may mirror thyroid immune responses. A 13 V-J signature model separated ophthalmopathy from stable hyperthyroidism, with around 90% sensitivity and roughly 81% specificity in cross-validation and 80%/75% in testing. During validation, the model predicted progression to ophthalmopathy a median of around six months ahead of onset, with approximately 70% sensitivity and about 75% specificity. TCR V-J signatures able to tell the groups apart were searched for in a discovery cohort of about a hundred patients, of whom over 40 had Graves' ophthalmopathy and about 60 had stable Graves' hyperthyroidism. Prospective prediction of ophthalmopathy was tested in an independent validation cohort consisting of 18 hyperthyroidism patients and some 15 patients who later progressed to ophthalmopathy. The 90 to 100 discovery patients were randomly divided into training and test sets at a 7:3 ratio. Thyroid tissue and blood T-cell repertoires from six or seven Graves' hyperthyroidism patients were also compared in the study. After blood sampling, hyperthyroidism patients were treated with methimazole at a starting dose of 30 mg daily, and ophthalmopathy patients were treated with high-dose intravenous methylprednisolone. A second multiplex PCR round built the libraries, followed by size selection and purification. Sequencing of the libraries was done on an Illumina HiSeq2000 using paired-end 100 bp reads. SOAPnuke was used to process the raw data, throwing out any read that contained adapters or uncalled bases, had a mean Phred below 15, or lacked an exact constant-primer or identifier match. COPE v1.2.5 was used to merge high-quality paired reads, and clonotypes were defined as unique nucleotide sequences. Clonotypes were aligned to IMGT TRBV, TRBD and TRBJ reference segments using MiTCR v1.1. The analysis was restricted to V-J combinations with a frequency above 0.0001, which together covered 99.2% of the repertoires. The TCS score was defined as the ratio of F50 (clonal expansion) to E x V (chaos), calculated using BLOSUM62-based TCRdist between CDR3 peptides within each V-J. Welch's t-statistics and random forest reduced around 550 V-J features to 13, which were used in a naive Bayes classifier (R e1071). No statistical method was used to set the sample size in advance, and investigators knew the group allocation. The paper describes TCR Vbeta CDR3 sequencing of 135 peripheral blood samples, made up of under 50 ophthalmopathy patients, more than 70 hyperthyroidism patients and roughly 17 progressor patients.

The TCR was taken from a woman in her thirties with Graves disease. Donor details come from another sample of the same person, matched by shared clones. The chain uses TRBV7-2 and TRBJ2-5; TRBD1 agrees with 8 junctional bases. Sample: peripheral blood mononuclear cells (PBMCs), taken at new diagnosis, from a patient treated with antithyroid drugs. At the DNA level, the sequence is TGTGCCAGCAGCGCCGGACAGGGAGGAAGACAAGAGACCCAGTACTTC. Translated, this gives CASSAGQGGRQETQYF.